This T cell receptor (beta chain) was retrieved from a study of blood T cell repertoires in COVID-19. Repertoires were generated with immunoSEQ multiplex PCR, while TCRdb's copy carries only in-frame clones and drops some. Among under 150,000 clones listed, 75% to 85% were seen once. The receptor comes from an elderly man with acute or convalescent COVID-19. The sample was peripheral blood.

The CDR3: CASSQGRGTAYEQYF. CDR3 DNA sequence: TGCGCCAGCAGCCAAGGCAGGGGCACCGCCTACGAGCAGTACTTC. V and J are TRBV4-1 and TRBJ2-7; TRBD1 is a possible D gene (6 bases). CDR1 and CDR2 from the germline V gene are MGHRA and YSYEKL. This CDR3 has 15 residues. Trimming cost V 1 base and J 2 bases, with 12 bases left between them.